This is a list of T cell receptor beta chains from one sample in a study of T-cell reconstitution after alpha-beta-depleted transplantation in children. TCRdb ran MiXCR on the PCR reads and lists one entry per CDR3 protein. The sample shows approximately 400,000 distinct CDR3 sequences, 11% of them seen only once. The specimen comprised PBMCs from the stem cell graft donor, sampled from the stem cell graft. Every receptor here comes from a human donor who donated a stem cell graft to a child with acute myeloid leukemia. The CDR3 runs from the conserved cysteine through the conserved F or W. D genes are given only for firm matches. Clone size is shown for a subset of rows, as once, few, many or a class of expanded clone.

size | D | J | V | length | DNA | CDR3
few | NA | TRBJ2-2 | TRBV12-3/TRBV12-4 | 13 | TGTGCCGGCGCTTTGGGGGGCACCGGGGAGCTGTTTTTT | CAGALGGTGELFF
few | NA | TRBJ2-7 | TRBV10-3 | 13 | TGTGCCACCGGGACCGTGAGCTCCTACGAGCAGTACTTC | CATGTVSSYEQYF
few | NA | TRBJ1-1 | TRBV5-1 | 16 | TGCGCCAGCAGCTCAGACCTACAGGGAAGGAACACTGAAGCTTTCTTT | CASSSDLQGRNTEAFF
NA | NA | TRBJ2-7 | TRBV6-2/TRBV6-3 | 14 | TGTGCCAGCAGTTACTTTGCTAGCGCTAACGAGCAGTACTTC | CASSYFASANEQYF
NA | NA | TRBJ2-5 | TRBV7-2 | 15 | TGTGCCAGCAGCTTTTCCGGACATTCTGAAGAGACCCAGTACTTC | CASSFSGHSEETQYF
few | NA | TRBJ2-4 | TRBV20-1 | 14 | TGCAGTGCTAGATTCACTAGGGGGAGGAACATTCAGTACTTC | CSARFTRGRNIQYF
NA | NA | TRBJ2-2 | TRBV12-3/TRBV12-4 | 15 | TGTGCCAGCCGTCGACAGGACGTCAGCACCGGGGAGCTGTTTTTT | CASRRQDVSTGELFF
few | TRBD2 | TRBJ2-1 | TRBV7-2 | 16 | TGTGCCAGCAGCTTAGCGGGCGGGGGGGCCTGGTATGAGCAGTTCTTC | CASSLAGGGAWYEQFF
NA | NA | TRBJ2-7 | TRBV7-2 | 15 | TGTGCCAGCAGCACCACAGTCCAGTCCGGCTACGAGCAGTACTTC | CASSTTVQSGYEQYF
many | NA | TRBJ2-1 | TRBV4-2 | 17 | TGTGCCAGCAGCCAAGATGGGTGGGAGAGCTCCTACAATGAGCAGTTCTTC | CASSQDGWESSYNEQFF
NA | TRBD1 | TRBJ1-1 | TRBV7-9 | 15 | TGTGCCAGCAGCTTCGTTAGGGGGCGGGACACTGAAGCTTTCTTT | CASSFVRGRDTEAFF
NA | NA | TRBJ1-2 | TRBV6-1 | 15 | TGTGCCAGCAGTGAAGCTTCAGCTTCTTTCTATGGCTACACCTTC | CASSEASASFYGYTF
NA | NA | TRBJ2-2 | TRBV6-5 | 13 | TGTGCCAGCATTATGGGGGCGGCCGGGGAGCTGTTTTTT | CASIMGAAGELFF
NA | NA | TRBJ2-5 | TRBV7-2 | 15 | TGTGCCAGCAGCGCAGGGGTCCCCGTCCAAGAGACCCAGTACTTC | CASSAGVPVQETQYF
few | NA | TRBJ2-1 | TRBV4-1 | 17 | TGCGCCAGCAGCCAAGAAGGGACCTTGCCCCCCTACAATGAGCAGTTCTTC | CASSQEGTLPPYNEQFF
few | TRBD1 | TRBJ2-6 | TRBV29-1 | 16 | TGCAGCGTGAGACAGGGGACCTCCTCTGGGGCCAACGTCCTGACTTTC | CSVRQGTSSGANVLTF
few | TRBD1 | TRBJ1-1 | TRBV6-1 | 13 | TGTGCCAGCAGGCTAGGACAGGCACCTGAAGCTTTCTTT | CASRLGQAPEAFF
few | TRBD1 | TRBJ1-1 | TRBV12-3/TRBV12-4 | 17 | TGTGCCAGCAGTTCTCGACAAACCCAGGGGGCGCGAACTGAAGCTTTCTTT | CASSSRQTQGARTEAFF
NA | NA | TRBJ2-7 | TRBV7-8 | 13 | TGTGCCAGCAGCATCGACAGAAACTACGAGCAGTACTTC | CASSIDRNYEQYF
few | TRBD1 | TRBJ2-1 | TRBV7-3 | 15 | TGTGCCAGCAGCTTTGACAGGGGTTCCTACAATGAGCAGTTCTTC | CASSFDRGSYNEQFF
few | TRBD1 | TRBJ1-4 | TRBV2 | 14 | TGTGCCAGCACCCGGGACAGGGTTAATGAAAAACTGTTTTTT | CASTRDRVNEKLFF
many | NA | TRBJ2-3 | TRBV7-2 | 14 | TGTGCCAGCAGCCCTACAACTAGCACAGATACGCAGTATTTT | CASSPTTSTDTQYF
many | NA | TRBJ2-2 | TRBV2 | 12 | TGTGCCAGCAGTAGTCAGGGAGGGGAGCTGTTTTTT | CASSSQGGELFF
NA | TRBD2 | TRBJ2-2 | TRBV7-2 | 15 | TGTGCCAGCAGCTCTAGCGGGAGGGCCTCCGGGGAGCTGTTTTTT | CASSSSGRASGELFF
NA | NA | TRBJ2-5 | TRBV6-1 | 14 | TGTGCCAGCAGTACCCAGGGTAGAGCAGAGACCCAGTACTTC | CASSTQGRAETQYF
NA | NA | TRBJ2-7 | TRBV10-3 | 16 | TGTGCCATCAGCCACGAACCACCGGGACTCCAAGTCAAGCAGTACTTC | CAISHEPPGLQVKQYF
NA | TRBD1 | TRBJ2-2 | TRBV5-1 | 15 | TGCGCCAGCAGCTTCTGGACAGGGAACACCGGGGAGCTGTTTTTT | CASSFWTGNTGELFF
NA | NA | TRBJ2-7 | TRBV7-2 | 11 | TGTGCCAGCAGTGCGGGCGGCGAGCAGTACTTC | CASSAGGEQYF
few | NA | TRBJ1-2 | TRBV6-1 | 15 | TGTGCCAGCAGTCCGGGGTCGGGGGAAGGCTATGGCTACACCTTC | CASSPGSGEGYGYTF
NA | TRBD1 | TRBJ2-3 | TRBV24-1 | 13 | TGTGCCACACAGGACAGGAGGACAGATACGCAGTATTTT | CATQDRRTDTQYF
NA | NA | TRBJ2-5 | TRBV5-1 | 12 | TGCGCCAGCAGCTCCTCCCTTGATTCCCAGTACTTC | CASSSSLDSQYF
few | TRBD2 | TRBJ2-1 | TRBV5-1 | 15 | TGCGCCAGCAGCCTGAGCGCGGGAGGCCCGAATGAGCAGTTCTTC | CASSLSAGGPNEQFF
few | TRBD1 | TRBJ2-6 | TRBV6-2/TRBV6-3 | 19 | TGTGCCAGCAGTTACTCGACGGGACAGGGGGGGACTGGGGCCAACGTCCTGACTTTC | CASSYSTGQGGTGANVLTF
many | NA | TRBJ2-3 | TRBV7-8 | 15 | TGTGCCAGCAGCTCCCAGGCGGGTACCACAGATACGCAGTATTTT | CASSSQAGTTDTQYF
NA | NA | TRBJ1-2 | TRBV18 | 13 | TGTGCCAGCTCACCGATAGGGGAGGATGGCTACACCTTC | CASSPIGEDGYTF
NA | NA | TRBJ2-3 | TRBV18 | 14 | TGTGCCAGCTCACCAAACAGTAACACAGATACGCAGTATTTT | CASSPNSNTDTQYF
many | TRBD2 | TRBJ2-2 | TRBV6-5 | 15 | TGTGCCAGCAGTTACGCGCTAGCGGGATCCGGGGAGCTGTTTTTT | CASSYALAGSGELFF
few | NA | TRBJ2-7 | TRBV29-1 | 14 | TGCAGCGTTGAAGATCCGGAGGTTCCCTACGAGCAGTACTTC | CSVEDPEVPYEQYF
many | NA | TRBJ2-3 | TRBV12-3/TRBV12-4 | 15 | TGTGCCAGCAGTTTAATTGGGGGGAGTCCAGATACGCAGTATTTT | CASSLIGGSPDTQYF
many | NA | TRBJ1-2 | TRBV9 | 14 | TGTGCCAGCAGCGTGGTACAGCTAAACTATGGCTACACCTTC | CASSVVQLNYGYTF
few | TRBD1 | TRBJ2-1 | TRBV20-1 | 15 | TGCAGTGCTAGAGACGGACAGGGAGGTGTTAATGAGCAGTTCTTC | CSARDGQGGVNEQFF
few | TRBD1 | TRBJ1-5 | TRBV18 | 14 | TGTGCCAGCTCATCTTTGGACAGGCATCAGCCCCAGCATTTT | CASSSLDRHQPQHF
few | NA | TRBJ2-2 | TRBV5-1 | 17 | TGCGCCAGCAGCTTGTCGGCAGGGCGTTTGTACACCGGGGAGCTGTTTTTT | CASSLSAGRLYTGELFF
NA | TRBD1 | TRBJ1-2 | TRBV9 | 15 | TGTGCCAGCAGCGTTGGGACAGGGGAACAATATGGCTACACCTTC | CASSVGTGEQYGYTF